The 15 T cell receptor beta chains given below trace back to one sample, sequenced in a study of T cell responses to AZD1222 COVID-19 vaccine. Clones were read by immunoSEQ multiplex PCR, and TCRdb kept only the in-frame ones, dropping some. The sample contains 120,000 or so clones, about 90% of which appear only once. The sample consisted of peripheral blood, taken on day 0 of AZD1222 vaccination. The receptor source for this set is an adult in good health.

J is TRBJ1-2 and V is TRBV5-1; no firm D call. V gave up 0 bases and J gave up 4 bases, with 10 bases separating them. The CDR3 consists of 14 residues. The germline gives CDR1 SGHRS, CDR2 YFSETQ. The CDR3 region is CASSLAGVPYGYTF. In DNA, the CDR3 is TGCGCCAGCAGCTTGGCCGGGGTACCCTATGGCTACACCTTC.

This clone came up once. The chain carries TRBV5-4 and TRBJ2-5; 10 nucleotides align to TRBD1. V trimming: 0 bases; J trimming: 5 bases; junction bases outside the gene matches: 4. The CDR3 has 15 residues. CDR1 and CDR2 (germline): SGHNT, YYREEE (reference sequence). The CDR3 loop is CASSLGDRGGETQYF. The CDR3 DNA is TGTGCCAGCAGCTTGGGGGACAGGGGAGGGGAGACCCAGTACTTC.

This clone was seen once. The V call is TRBV6-5, the J call TRBJ1-1; the D is unclear. CDR1 is MNHEY and CDR2 is SVGAGI in the germline V gene. The CDR3 runs to 12 residues. The V and J ends lost 6 bases and 4 bases respectively, with 9 bases between them. Here the CDR3 reads CASSTSGTEAFF. As DNA, the CDR3 is TGTGCCAGCAGCACATCGGGCACTGAAGCTTTCTTT.

Only one count was recorded for this clone. The chain combines TRBV7-9 with TRBJ1-3; TRBD1 is a possible D gene (6 bases). The CDR3 covers 19 residues. V lost 5 bases and J 2 bases, leaving 25 bases between the germline ends. The germline V gene encodes CDR1 SEHNR and CDR2 FQNEAQ (reference sequence). This chain's CDR3 is CASSGWTALPGPPGNTIYF. Here the CDR3 DNA reads TGTGCCAGCAGCGGGTGGACAGCACTCCCGGGCCCTCCTGGAAACACCATATATTTT.

The chain uses TRBV7-3 and TRBJ2-3; D is possibly TRBD2 (6 bases). Trimming left V 1 base short and J 2 bases short, with 13 bases between. The CDR3 consists of 16 residues. The germline V gene has CDR1 SGHTA and CDR2 FQGTGA. This CDR3 reads CASSLMGGVATDTQYF. CDR3 DNA sequence: TGTGCCAGCAGCTTAATGGGGGGAGTGGCCACAGATACGCAGTATTTT.

The rearrangement joins TRBV21-1 to TRBJ2-7; the table's D call of TRBD2 was not tested on the DNA. TRBV21-1 counts as a pseudogene. CDR3 length: 18 amino acids. The CDR3 loop reads CASRKRQAPFSFSYEQYF. CDR3 nucleotides: TGTGCCAGCAGAAAGCGGCAGGCTCCTTTTTCATTCTCCTACGAGCAGTACTTC.

The CDR3 DNA reads TGTGCCAGCAGCTTGGCCGTGGGCTGGGGTAACACTGAAGCTTTCTTT. It translates to CASSLAVGWGNTEAFF. This rearrangement joins TRBV5-4 to TRBJ1-1; D uncertain. The CDR3 runs to 16 residues. Germline CDR1 SGHNT, CDR2 YYREEE (reference sequence). The V end lost 0 bases, the J end lost 2 bases, and 14 bases lay between the germline ends.

J is TRBJ2-7 and V is TRBV5-1; a weak D match, TRBD2 (6 bases). The CDR3 is made up of 17 amino acids. Germline V CDR1 and CDR2: SGHRS, YFSETQ. Trimming stripped 3 bases from V and 2 bases from J, with 21 bases between. CDR3 nucleotides: TGCGCCAGCAGCTCAAATCCCCCGGGACTGGGCCCCTACGAGCAGTACTTC. It specifies CASSSNPPGLGPYEQYF.

This chain joins TRBV6-5 and TRBJ1-2; D might be TRBD1 (5 bases). The germline gives CDR1 MNHEY, CDR2 SVGAGI. V shed 2 bases and J shed 4 bases, with 11 bases lying between them. The CDR3 has 14 residues. This CDR3 is CASSYERQGYGYTF. For the CDR3, the DNA is TGTGCCAGCAGTTACGAACGCCAGGGCTATGGCTACACCTTC.

The rearrangement joins TRBV3-1 (or the pseudogene TRBV3-2) to TRBJ2-7; the D is unclear. CDR3 length equals 14 residues. Trimming removed 1 base at V and 4 bases at J, with 11 bases between. Germline CDR1 reads LGHDT; CDR2 reads YNNKEL (reference sequence). CDR3 amino acids: CASSQGLKEYEQYF. In DNA, the CDR3 is TGTGCCAGCAGCCAAGGGCTGAAAGAGTACGAGCAGTACTTC.

This chain uses TRBV6-5 with TRBJ1-6, with 10 positions matching TRBD1. This CDR3 region has 15 residues. Germline CDR1 is MNHEY and CDR2 is SVGAGI. V shed 6 bases, J shed 5 bases, and the junction held 4 bases outside the gene matches. CDR3 sequence: CASSRDRGNNSPLHF. In nucleotides, the CDR3 is TGTGCCAGCAGCAGGGACAGGGGAAATAATTCACCCCTCCACTTT.

The genes are TRBV28 and TRBJ1-5; 7 bases match TRBD1. CDR1 is MDHEN, CDR2 SYDVKM, per germline. Trimming took 8 bases from V and 6 from J; bases not matched to a gene: 10. The length of the CDR3 is 14 residues. In DNA, the CDR3 is TGTGCCAGCGAACCCCTAGGGGGCGGTCAGCCCCAGCATTTT. Protein sequence: CASEPLGGGQPQHF.

The CDR3 sequence: CASRAPRRDQPQHF. The CDR3 coding sequence is TGTGCCAGCAGGGCCCCCCGTCGGGATCAGCCCCAGCATTTT. The chain has TRBV28 and TRBJ1-5; D remains unclear. Germline CDR1 reads MDHEN; CDR2 reads SYDVKM. This CDR3 contains 14 residues. Trimming left V 6 bases short and J 5 bases short, with 14 bases between.

The chain recombines TRBV11-1 with TRBJ2-3; 8 nucleotides match TRBD2. Losses at the gene ends were 0 bases for V and 4 bases for J; bases not matched to a gene: 6. The germline gives CDR1 SGHAT, CDR2 FQDESV (reference sequence). This CDR3 is 16 amino acids long. Here the CDR3 DNA reads TGTGCCAGCAGCTTAGCAGGACTAGCCTTATCAGATACGCAGTATTTT. It yields the protein CASSLAGLALSDTQYF.

This chain uses TRBV7-9 with TRBJ2-7; D not certain. Per germline, CDR1 SEHNR and CDR2 FQNEAQ (reference sequence). The CDR3 spans 16 residues. Trimming stripped 0 bases from V and 3 bases from J, with 15 bases between. The DNA of the CDR3 is TGTGCCAGCAGCTTAGCGCTAGGGTTACGGTTCTACGAGCAGTACTTC. It encodes CASSLALGLRFYEQYF.